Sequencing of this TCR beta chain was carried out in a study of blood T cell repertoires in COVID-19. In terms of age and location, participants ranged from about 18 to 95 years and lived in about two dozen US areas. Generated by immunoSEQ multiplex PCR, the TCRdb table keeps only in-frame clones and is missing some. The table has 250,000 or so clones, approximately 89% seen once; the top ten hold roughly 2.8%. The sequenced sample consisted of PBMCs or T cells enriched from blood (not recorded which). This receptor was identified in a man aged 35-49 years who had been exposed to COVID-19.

CDR3 sequence: CASSLGTGAEWSGNTIYF. The CDR3 region has the DNA TGTGCCAGCAGTCTTGGGACAGGGGCTGAGTGGTCTGGAAACACCATATATTTT. The rearrangement uses TRBV28 and TRBJ1-3; TRBD1 matches 10 bases. Germline loops: CDR1 MDHEN, CDR2 SYDVKM. The CDR3 extends over 18 amino acids. V gave up 5 bases and J gave up 1 base; unmatched junction bases: 11. Together with reference TRBV28 and TRBJ1-3, the CDR3 gives the full variable domain: DVKVTQSSRYLVKRTGEKVFLECVQDMDHENMFWYRQDPGLGLRLIYFSYDVKMKEKGDIPEGYSVSREKKERFSLILESASTNQTSMYLCASSLGTGAEWSGNTIYFGEGSWLTVV.